These 13 T cell receptor beta chains share one sample of origin, sequenced in a study of response to subunit inactivated influenza vaccine. TCRdb independently ran MiXCR on the RT-PCR reads; one entry per CDR3 protein. The data show fewer than 350,000 distinct CDR3 sequences, less than 25% seen once. Specimen: PBMCs from blood, collected less than 22 months after vaccination. The receptors come from a man aged 45 to 75 who received an inactivated influenza vaccine.

The chain employs TRBV20-1 and TRBJ1-1; 8 bases map to TRBD1. CDR3 length: 14 amino acids. CDR1 and CDR2 (germline): DFQATT, SNEGSKA (reference sequence). V dropped 5 bases and J dropped 1; count of bases not matched to a gene: 6. The CDR3 spells CSAPRTGRNTEAFF. The CDR3 region has the DNA TGCAGTGCTCCTCGGACAGGGAGGAACACTGAAGCTTTCTTT.

This clonotype was seen a handful of times. J is TRBJ1-1 and V is TRBV5-1, with TRBD1 matching 12 bases. The germline V gene encodes CDR1 SGHRS and CDR2 YFSETQ. This CDR3 has 18 amino acids. The V segment lost 10 bases and the J segment 3 bases; nucleotides outside the gene matches: 19. CDR3 DNA: TGCGCCGGAGGATGCGCACGGCGGGACAGGGGGCGGGACACTGAAGCTTTCTTT. Its protein is CAGGCARRDRGRDTEAFF.

This clonotype was seen a handful of times. The rearrangement joins TRBV7-2 to TRBJ2-1, with D maybe TRBD1 (6 bases). Between the trimmed V and J ends, which lost 1 base and 5 bases, there was a span of 9 bases. In germline, CDR1 is SGHTA, CDR2 FQGNSA. This CDR3 spans 14 amino acids. The CDR3 sequence is CASSLGGLNNEQFF. CDR3 in DNA: TGTGCCAGCAGCTTAGGGGGGCTAAACAATGAGCAGTTCTTC. Using reference TRBV7-2 and TRBJ2-1 for the parts outside the CDR3, the full variable domain is GAGVSQSPSNKVTEKGKDVELRCDPISGHTALYWYRQSLGQGLEFLIYFQGNSAPDKSGLPSDRFSAERTGGSVSTLTIQRTQQEDSAVYLCASSLGGLNNEQFFGPGTRLTVL.

The chain recombines TRBV5-5 with TRBJ2-1, with a possible D match to TRBD1 (5 bases). The CDR3 contains 14 residues. The germline V gene encodes CDR1 SGHKS and CDR2 YYEKEE (reference sequence). The V end lost 2 bases, the J end lost 6 bases, and 12 bases lay between the germline ends. This chain's CDR3 is CASSLRERGNEQFF. DNA for the CDR3: TGTGCCAGCAGCTTAAGGGAAAGGGGCAATGAGCAGTTCTTC. Drawing the rest from reference TRBV5-5 and TRBJ2-1, the complete variable domain is DAGVTQSPTHLIKTRGQQVTLRCSPISGHKSVSWYQQVLGQGPQFIFQYYEKEERGRGNFPDRFSARQFPNYSSELNVNALLLGDSALYLCASSLRERGNEQFFGPGTRLTVL.

The chain is built from TRBV2 and TRBJ2-5; D ambiguous. Trimming took off 5 bases at V and 4 bases at J, with 5 bases between the two ends. The CDR3 sequence is 11 residues long. The V gene's germline CDR1 is SNHLY and CDR2 FYNNEI. CDR3 loop: CASSPLETQYF. The CDR3 DNA follows: TGTGCCAGCAGTCCACTAGAGACCCAGTACTTC.

The V call is TRBV5-1, the J call TRBJ2-1, with 12 bases identical to TRBD2. This CDR3 region has 15 residues. CDR1 is SGHRS, CDR2 YFSETQ, per germline. With 2 bases clipped from V and 15 bases from J, the junction kept 12 bases outside the gene matches. The DNA of the CDR3 is TGCGCCAGCAGCTTAAGGACTAGCGGGGCCCCAACACGGTTCTTC. Its translation: CASSLRTSGAPTRFF.

This clonotype was picked up a small number of times. The genes are TRBV5-5 and TRBJ1-3; no firm D call. Per germline, CDR1 SGHKS and CDR2 YYEKEE (reference sequence). Trimming stripped 3 bases from V and 1 base from J, with 14 bases between. The CDR3 extends over 16 amino acids. CDR3 bases: TGTGCCAGCAGCTGGCGCAAGGAATCGTCTGGAAACACCATATATTTT. It yields the protein CASSWRKESSGNTIYF.

Many counts were recorded for this clonotype. Written as DNA, the CDR3 is TGTGCCAGCAGCCGTTGGAGGGAGGGGAACACTGAAGCTTTCTTT. It encodes CASSRWREGNTEAFF. V gene TRBV7-6 combines with J gene TRBJ1-1; the D is unclear. CDR1 and CDR2 from the germline V gene are SGHVS and FNYEAQ. Trimming removed 5 bases at V and 1 base at J, with 14 bases between. The CDR3 length is 15 residues.

V gene TRBV12-3 or TRBV12-4 combines with J gene TRBJ2-3, with D possibly matching TRBD2 (6 bases). The CDR3 runs 13 residues. Trimming took off 6 bases at V and 0 bases at J, with 7 bases between the two ends. CDR3 amino acids: CASSGTSTDTQYF. In DNA, the CDR3 is TGTGCCAGCAGCGGGACTAGCACAGATACGCAGTATTTT.

V gene TRBV4-3 combines with J gene TRBJ1-5; the D gene is possibly TRBD1 (6 bases). Trimming stripped 0 bases from V and 7 bases from J, with 13 bases between. CDR1 is LGHNA, CDR2 YSLEER, per germline. CDR3 length: 15 amino acids. The CDR3 region has the DNA TGCGCCAGCAGCCAAGAGACAGGAGAGGGACAGCCCCAGCATTTT. This codes for CASSQETGEGQPQHF.

The chain uses TRBV12-3 or TRBV12-4 and TRBJ1-5, with D unclear. V lost 5 bases, J lost 7 bases, and 9 bases lay in between. The CDR3 runs to 12 residues. The CDR3 is CASSRIGQPQHF. DNA for the CDR3: TGTGCCAGCAGTCGAATCGGGCAGCCCCAGCATTTT.

The V and J genes are TRBV10-3 and TRBJ2-1; D call uncertain. Germline CDR1 reads ENHRY; CDR2 reads SYGVKD. There are 12 residues in the CDR3. Trimming shortened V by 4 bases and J by 9 bases, and 10 bases separated the two germline ends. CDR3 nucleotides: TGTGCCATCAGTGCCACTACGGGTGAGCAGTTCTTC. Its protein is CAISATTGEQFF.

This clonotype has just a few counts. The chain combines TRBV6-5 with TRBJ1-3; weak D call: TRBD1 (6 bases). V lost 2 bases and J lost 4, with 12 bases in between. The CDR3 extends over 15 amino acids. Germline assignment: CDR1 MNHEY and CDR2 SVGAGI. In nucleotides, the CDR3 is TGTGCCAGCAGTTACAAGGGGGGCGGCGGAAACACCATATATTTT. It codes for CASSYKGGGGNTIYF.